This T cell receptor beta chain was found in a study of beta chain features in type 1 diabetes. Study-level results: High TCR expression in some cells could lead to their over-representation in cDNA sequencing. In type 1 diabetes patients, VDJ junctions had fewer insertions; deletions at these junctions were more frequent. In all four CD4+ subsets, TCRB CDR3 length was significantly, moderately reduced in type 1 diabetes.

Comments on this clone: Its antigen remains unidentified.

V was clipped by 5 bases and J by 5 bases, with 9 bases between them. Germline lookup yields CDR1 MDHEN and CDR2 SYDVKM. CDR3 length: 12 residues. The investigators reverse transcribed all of the isolated RNA, so they sequenced expressed TCRB transcripts. Data came from immunoSEQ multiplex PCR; TCRdb stores just in-frame clones and leaves some out. The repertoire holds around 690,000 clones, with around 12% as singletons. V usage is TRBV28 and J usage is TRBJ2-5; perhaps TRBD1 as D (5 bases). The TCR was taken from a man aged 25-40 years with type 1 diabetes. Material: naive CD4+ T cells from blood. CDR3 protein: CASSRPGETQYF. CDR3 DNA: TGTGCCAGCAGTCGACCAGGGGAGACCCAGTACTTC.